This TCR beta chain was captured in a study of T cell repertoires in cytomegalovirus infection. Study-wide context: CMV infection together with matching HLA type was indicated by public TCR beta signatures. Study-level findings and limits: What dominated the ex vivo response were HLA-C-restricted CMV-specific TCR beta clonotypes.

Points on this clonotype: What it recognizes is unknown.

TCRdb analysed the reads with MiXCR anew, one entry per CDR3 protein. The table has hundreds of thousands of distinct CDR3 sequences, roughly 43% seen once; the top ten hold 43%. Trimming pared 4 bases from V and 5 bases from J, leaving 29 bases between. The CDR3 is 19 amino acids. Germline CDR1 ENHRY, CDR2 SYGVKD. The chain couples TRBV10-3 to TRBJ2-5; TRBD1 might be the D (5 bases). The sequencing used cultured PBMCs, collected from culture after CMV antigen stimulation. The sequence derives from a human donor in good health (CMV status not recorded). Some clones in this sample may be carry-over from other donors' samples. CDR3 in amino acids: CAISGSEDIEAPGEETQYF. DNA of the CDR3: TGTGCCATCAGTGGATCCGAGGACATAGAGGCCCCCGGTGAGGAGACCCAGTACTTC.